The 15 T cell receptor beta chains below were found in one sample sequenced in a study of CD8 T cells in Susac syndrome. With random hexamers, about 0.5 to 1 ug RNA was reverse transcribed. MiXCR, applied by TCRdb to the immunoSEQ multiplex PCR reads, yields one record per CDR3 protein. Of under 550,000 distinct CDR3 sequences in the sample, around 83% were seen once. The sequencing input was CD8+ T cells from PBMCs. These receptor sequences come from a human donor with multiple sclerosis.

J is TRBJ2-1 and V is TRBV5-1, with D perhaps TRBD1 (5 bases). Looked up from germline, CDR1 is SGHRS and CDR2 is YFSETQ. CDR3 length: 12 residues. Trimming stripped 4 bases from V and 12 bases from J, with 14 bases between. The CDR3 loop is CASSGDSHWQFF. The CDR3, as DNA: TGCGCCAGCAGCGGCGACAGTCACTGGCAGTTCTTC.

This clonotype was observed a handful of times. V gene TRBV28 combines with J gene TRBJ2-7; 9 nucleotides agree with TRBD2. J lost 4 bases, V lost 7 bases, and 8 bases had no gene match. In germline, CDR1 is MDHEN, CDR2 SYDVKM. The length of the CDR3 is 14 residues. The CDR3 region is CASTRPSGTYEQYF. CDR3 bases: TGTGCCAGCACCCGTCCTAGCGGGACTTACGAGCAGTACTTC.

The CDR3 loop reads CASSTKTGFHGYTF. For the CDR3, the DNA is TGTGCCAGTAGTACCAAGACAGGGTTCCATGGCTACACCTTC. V usage is TRBV19 and J usage is TRBJ1-2; 7 bases match TRBD1. Germline CDR1 and CDR2: LNHDA and SQIVND (reference sequence). J gave up 6 bases and V 4 bases, and 8 bases lay outside the gene matches. The CDR3 contains 14 residues.

The chain uses TRBV5-4 and TRBJ1-1; D gene ambiguous. The V and J ends lost 0 bases and 1 base respectively, with 4 bases between them. Germline lookup yields CDR1 SGHNT and CDR2 YYREEE (reference sequence). CDR3 length: 13 residues. CDR3 amino acids: CASSLVKNTEAFF. The CDR3 DNA sequence: TGTGCCAGCAGCTTGGTTAAGAACACTGAAGCTTTCTTT.

The CDR3 sequence is CAWSSGQVEQYF. The CDR3 DNA is TGTGCCTGGAGCTCTGGACAGGTAGAGCAGTACTTC. The chain carries TRBV30 and TRBJ2-7; 7 nucleotides agree with TRBD1. V lost 3 bases and J lost 7; bases outside the gene matches: 6. Germline V lookup: CDR1 GTSNPN, CDR2 SVGIG (reference sequence). This CDR3 region has 12 residues.

The chain recombines TRBV21-1 with TRBJ1-1; the table's D call, TRBD1, was not checked against the DNA. TRBV21-1 is termed a pseudogene. The CDR3 spans 15 residues. CDR3 nucleotides: TGTGCCAGCAGTGGGGGGTGGGAAAAGAACACTGAAGCTTTCTTT. Protein: CASSGGWEKNTEAFF.

The chain combines TRBV23-1 with TRBJ2-3; D is possibly TRBD1 (5 bases). TRBV23-1 is an open reading frame whose function is uncertain. The CDR3 is made up of 16 amino acids. V lost 3 bases and J lost 2, with 15 bases in between. The CDR3 here is CASSQDNNITTDTQYF. The CDR3 nucleotides are TGCGCCAGCAGTCAGGACAACAACATTACCACAGATACGCAGTATTTT.

This clonotype was observed a few times. The chain links TRBV4-2 to TRBJ2-1; the D is unclear. The CDR3 spans 13 residues. V was clipped by 1 base and J by 4 bases, with 5 bases between them. The germline V gene has CDR1 LGHNA and CDR2 YNFKEQ. CDR3 DNA: TGTGCCAGCAGCCAAGCTACGTACAATGAGCAGTTCTTC. Its protein is CASSQATYNEQFF.

The V call is TRBV19, the J call TRBJ2-1, with a weak D call TRBD2 (6 bases). Germline V lookup: CDR1 LNHDA, CDR2 SQIVND (reference sequence). V shed 7 bases and J shed 9 bases, with 19 bases lying between them. The CDR3 loop spans 14 amino acids. This chain's CDR3 is CASTPGGGIGEQFF. The CDR3 DNA follows: TGTGCCAGTACCCCAGGTGGGGGGATTGGTGAGCAGTTCTTC.

This rearrangement joins TRBV12-3 or TRBV12-4 to TRBJ2-1; 8 bases are a match to TRBD2. Trimming took 7 bases from V and 6 from J; bases not matched to a gene: 11. The CDR3 length is 15 residues. CDR3 in amino acids: CASNPSGPFPNEQFF. CDR3 sequence (DNA): TGTGCCAGCAATCCTAGCGGGCCATTCCCCAATGAGCAGTTCTTC.

The chain links TRBV21-1 to TRBJ2-1; the table's D call, TRBD2, has no DNA check behind it. TRBV21-1 is an annotated pseudogene. CDR3 size: 17 residues. DNA of the CDR3: TGTGCCACCCCGGGACTAGCGGGAGTGGTCCCCCGGGATGAGCAGTTCTTC. It translates to CATPGLAGVVPRDEQFF.

V is TRBV6-2 or TRBV6-3 and J is TRBJ1-5; D remains unclear. The germline V and J ends were trimmed by 6 bases and 5 bases, with 8 bases remaining between them. There are 12 residues in the CDR3. The germline V gene encodes CDR1 MNHEY and CDR2 SVGEGT. The CDR3 loop reads CASSLVHQPQHF. The CDR3, as DNA: TGTGCCAGCAGCCTGGTTCATCAGCCCCAGCATTTT.

The V call is TRBV11-2, the J call TRBJ2-5, with unresolved D. Trimming left V 6 bases short and J 1 base short, with 12 bases between. The CDR3 sequence is 14 residues long. Germline V CDR1 and CDR2: SGHAT, FQNNGV. This CDR3 reads CASSLEYSQETQYF. The CDR3 nucleotides read TGTGCCAGCAGTCTCGAGTACAGCCAAGAGACCCAGTACTTC.

The chain carries TRBV4-1 and TRBJ2-1; no definite D call. V lost 4 bases to trimming and J lost 1 base, with 8 bases between them. Germline loops: CDR1 MGHRA, CDR2 YSYEKL. The CDR3 is 14 residues long. The CDR3 here is CASSPTASYNEQFF. Written as DNA, the CDR3 is TGCGCCAGCAGCCCCACCGCGTCCTACAATGAGCAGTTCTTC.

The chain carries TRBV19 and TRBJ1-1; D unclear. From germline, CDR1 is LNHDA and CDR2 SQIVND (reference sequence). The V gene lost 1 base and the J gene lost 1 base, with 7 bases spanning the gap. This CDR3 is 14 amino acids long. The CDR3 DNA reads as TGTGCCAGTAGTATAGTCGGAGGGAACACTGAAGCTTTCTTT. This encodes CASSIVGGNTEAFF.